A selection of T cell receptor beta chains follows, all from one sample in a study of low-dose radiotherapy and immunotherapy resistance in tumors. TCRdb called the reads again in MiXCR, with one record for every CDR3 protein. The sample has 65,000 to 95,000 distinct CDR3 sequences; 15% to 20% are singletons. The sequencing used PBMCs, collected before treatment. These receptors originate from a male donor with prostate cancer. The CDR3 runs from the conserved cysteine through the conserved F or W. The D gene is left open where the match is weak. A clone size is listed for some rows: how often the clone was seen (once, few, many), or a class if it is expanded.

J gene,V gene,clone size,D gene,CDR3 DNA,CDR3 protein
TRBJ2-3,TRBV28,many,TRBD1,TGTGCCAGCAGTTTATGGTGGGACAGCCAAACCACAGATACGCAGTATTTT,CASSLWWDSQTTDTQYF
TRBJ1-2,TRBV20-1,many,TRBD1,TGCAGTGCTAGAGATCGGGCAGGGGGAAACTATGGCTACACCTTC,CSARDRAGGNYGYTF
TRBJ2-7,TRBV9,many,TRBD2,TGTGCCAGCAGCGTAGGGCTAGCGGGGAACGAGCAGTACTTC,CASSVGLAGNEQYF
TRBJ2-2,TRBV29-1,many,TRBD1,TGCAGCGTTGAAACGGACAGGGCCAACACCGGGGAGCTGTTTTTT,CSVETDRANTGELFF
TRBJ1-1,TRBV12-3/TRBV12-4,many,-,TGTGCCAGCAGTTTTGGGGTCTACACTGAAGCTTTCTTT,CASSFGVYTEAFF
TRBJ1-2,TRBV19,many,-,TGTGCCAGTAGCCTATTCACCGGGATCGGAGCTAACTATGGCTACACCTTC,CASSLFTGIGANYGYTF
TRBJ2-2,TRBV9,-,TRBD2,TGTGCCAGCAGCATAGGACTAGCGGGAGCGGGTTACTCCGGGGAGCTGTTTTTT,CASSIGLAGAGYSGELFF
TRBJ2-3,TRBV7-2,many,TRBD2,TGTGCCAGCAGCTTAGGACGGGGGGGCCGTCTGACAGATACGCAGTATTTT,CASSLGRGGRLTDTQYF
TRBJ2-3,TRBV4-3,many,-,TGCGCCAGCAGCCAAGAAGAGCCCTCAGGTACAGATACGCAGTATTTT,CASSQEEPSGTDTQYF
TRBJ2-1,TRBV27,many,TRBD2,TGTGCCAGCGCTCGCCAGGGTAGCGGGAGATTCAATGAGCAGTTCTTC,CASARQGSGRFNEQFF
TRBJ2-2,TRBV28,many,-,TGTGCCAGCAGTTTTGGGATAAACTCCGGGGAGCTGTTTTTT,CASSFGINSGELFF
TRBJ1-1,TRBV5-1,many,-,TGCGCCAGCAGCTTGGCCGCAGTAACCGGGGCAACTGAAGCTTTCTTT,CASSLAAVTGATEAFF
TRBJ2-5,TRBV18,many,-,TGTGCCAGCTCACTGGGCTTCGGCCAAGAGACCCAGTACTTC,CASSLGFGQETQYF
TRBJ2-1,TRBV12-3/TRBV12-4,many,-,TGTGCCAGCAGAACTTCTCTCGGAGAGCAGTTCTTC,CASRTSLGEQFF
TRBJ2-7,TRBV5-1,many,TRBD1,TGCGCCAGCAGCTCGGTCCTTCCCTGGACAGGGGTTTCCTACGAGCAGTACTTC,CASSSVLPWTGVSYEQYF
TRBJ2-1,TRBV25-1,-,-,TGTGCCAGCAGTGAATGGCCCCGAGGTAGCGGGCTAGGGGGAGACAATGAGCAGTTCTTC,CASSEWPRGSGLGGDNEQFF
TRBJ2-1,TRBV5-1,many,TRBD2,TGCGCCAGCAGCTTGGGGCCGGGGAGGGATGAGCAGTTCTTC,CASSLGPGRDEQFF
TRBJ1-1,TRBV6-1,few,TRBD1,TGTGCCAGCAGTAAGCAACCGGGACAGGGGTCCACGAGTACCAACACTGAAGCTTTCTTT,CASSKQPGQGSTSTNTEAFF
TRBJ2-3,TRBV9,many,-,TGTGCCAGCAGCGTAGCTGGGCAGGGAATAGATACGCAGTATTTT,CASSVAGQGIDTQYF
TRBJ1-1,TRBV1,many,-,TGCGCCAGCAGCCAACCCAAGACGCCGGTGAACACTGAAGCTTTCTTT,CASSQPKTPVNTEAFF
TRBJ2-3,TRBV10-3,many,-,TGTGCCATCAGTGACACTAACCTCGTTGGGGATACGCAGTATTTT,CAISDTNLVGDTQYF
TRBJ2-2,TRBV29-1,many,-,TGCAGCGTTAAGATCTCACTGGGGGCCAACACCGGGGAGCTGTTTTTT,CSVKISLGANTGELFF
TRBJ2-2,TRBV3-1,many,TRBD2,TGTGCCAGCAGCCAGGTCGGACTAGCGGACTTTCCGAACACCGGGGAGCTGTTTTTT,CASSQVGLADFPNTGELFF
TRBJ2-5,TRBV4-1,many,-,TGCGCCAGCAGCCAAGGGGTTAGCGCAGGTCGAGAGACCCAGTACTTC,CASSQGVSAGRETQYF
TRBJ2-7,TRBV30,many,TRBD1,TGTGCCTGGAGCGCCCTCGGGACAGGGGGCTTTTACGAGCAGTACTTC,CAWSALGTGGFYEQYF
TRBJ2-5,TRBV27,many,TRBD2,TGTGCCAGCAGTCAGGGACTAGCGGGAGCAGAGACCCAGTACTTC,CASSQGLAGAETQYF
TRBJ2-1,TRBV6-2/TRBV6-3,few,-,TGTGCCAGCAGTGTTCCGGGGTACTACAATGAGCAGTTCTTC,CASSVPGYYNEQFF
TRBJ2-7,TRBV27,many,-,TGTGCCAGCAGTTCGGTAGGGACGTGGGACTACGAGCAGTACTTC,CASSSVGTWDYEQYF
TRBJ1-5,TRBV20-1,many,-,TGCAGTGCTAGACTCGGGGTTCAGCCCCAGCATTTT,CSARLGVQPQHF
TRBJ2-7,TRBV6-2/TRBV6-3,many,TRBD1,TGTGCCAGCAGTGGACGGGGGACAGGAGCCTACGAGCAGTACTTC,CASSGRGTGAYEQYF
TRBJ2-6,TRBV10-3,many,-,TGTGCCATCAGTGACACAGCTGGGGCCAACGTCCTGACTTTC,CAISDTAGANVLTF
TRBJ2-2,TRBV6-5,many,-,TGTGCCAGCAGTTATCAAGCGATGGGTTCCGGGGAGCTGTTTTTT,CASSYQAMGSGELFF
TRBJ2-3,TRBV11-2,-,TRBD2,TGTGCCAGCAGAGATCTGACTAGCGGGAGGAACACAGATACGCAGTATTTT,CASRDLTSGRNTDTQYF
TRBJ1-3,TRBV12-3/TRBV12-4,many,-,TGTGCCAGCAGCCTATCCGGCTCTGGAAACACCATATATTTT,CASSLSGSGNTIYF
TRBJ2-4,TRBV12-3/TRBV12-4,many,-,TGTGCCAGCAGTAGTCCGAGAGGGGATTATGGAAACATTCAGTACTTC,CASSSPRGDYGNIQYF
TRBJ1-2,TRBV28,many,TRBD1,TGTGCCATCAAGCCCCCGACAGGACAGGGGTATGGCTACACCTTC,CAIKPPTGQGYGYTF
TRBJ2-3,TRBV23-1,many,-,TGTGCCAGCAGCCAAACTTCCACAGATACGCAGTATTTT,CASSQTSTDTQYF
TRBJ1-2,TRBV25-1,few,-,TGTGCCAGCAGTGAACCAGGGACTTTGGGAAGTGGCTACACCTTC,CASSEPGTLGSGYTF
TRBJ2-1,TRBV23-1,-,-,TGCGCCAGCAGTCAATCGTCAGGGAACAATGAGCAGTTCTTC,CASSQSSGNNEQFF
TRBJ2-1,TRBV28,-,TRBD2,TGTGCCAGCAGGGGACTAGCGGGAATCTATGAGCAGTTCTTC,CASRGLAGIYEQFF
TRBJ1-1,TRBV7-9,many,-,TGTGCCAGCAGCCAGGGACCTGGGACTGAAGCTTTCTTT,CASSQGPGTEAFF
TRBJ2-7,TRBV7-3,many,-,TGTGCCAGCTCTATGAGTGCCTCCTACGAGCAGTACTTC,CASSMSASYEQYF
TRBJ2-1,TRBV4-1,many,-,TGCGCCAGCAGCCGAGTTGGGGGGGGGGGCAGAAATGAGCAGTTCTTC,CASSRVGGGGRNEQFF
TRBJ1-3,TRBV5-1,many,TRBD1,TGCGCCAGCAGCTCAGTCGGGACAGGGAGCGGAAACACCATATATTTT,CASSSVGTGSGNTIYF
TRBJ2-2,TRBV13,-,-,TGTGCCAGCGGTACAGACGATAACACCGGGGAGCTGTTTTTT,CASGTDDNTGELFF
TRBJ2-5,TRBV7-9,many,TRBD2,TGTGCCAGCACGCGGCGGGGGGGCCTACTAGAGACCCAGTACTTC,CASTRRGGLLETQYF
TRBJ2-3,TRBV19,many,TRBD2,TGTGCCAGTAGTGGCGGGACTAGCGGGACCCCTAGCACAGATACGCAGTATTTT,CASSGGTSGTPSTDTQYF
TRBJ2-5,TRBV24-1,many,-,TGTGCCACCAGTCGGGGACCGAAACAAGAGACCCAGTACTTC,CATSRGPKQETQYF
TRBJ1-1,TRBV10-3,many,-,TGTGCTAATTCCCCCCAGGGAAGAACTGAAGCTTTCTTT,CANSPQGRTEAFF
TRBJ2-2,TRBV28,many,TRBD2,TGTGCCAGCAGCCCCACGGGACTAGCGGGGAACACCGGGGAGCTGTTTTTT,CASSPTGLAGNTGELFF
TRBJ1-6,TRBV6-2/TRBV6-3,-,-,TGTGCCAGCAGCGTAGACCAGGTCTTACCCCTCCACTTT,CASSVDQVLPLHF
TRBJ1-4,TRBV6-1,many,-,TGTGCCAGCAGAAGGGGCAGGGAGGGCGAAAAACTGTTTTTT,CASRRGREGEKLFF
TRBJ1-5,TRBV6-6,many,-,TGTGCCAGCAGTTACCGGATCGAGCAGCCCCAGCATTTT,CASSYRIEQPQHF
TRBJ2-1,TRBV11-2,many,TRBD2,TGTGCCAGCAGCTTGGCTAGCGGGGGGCCCAACCCCCCTGAGCAGTTCTTC,CASSLASGGPNPPEQFF